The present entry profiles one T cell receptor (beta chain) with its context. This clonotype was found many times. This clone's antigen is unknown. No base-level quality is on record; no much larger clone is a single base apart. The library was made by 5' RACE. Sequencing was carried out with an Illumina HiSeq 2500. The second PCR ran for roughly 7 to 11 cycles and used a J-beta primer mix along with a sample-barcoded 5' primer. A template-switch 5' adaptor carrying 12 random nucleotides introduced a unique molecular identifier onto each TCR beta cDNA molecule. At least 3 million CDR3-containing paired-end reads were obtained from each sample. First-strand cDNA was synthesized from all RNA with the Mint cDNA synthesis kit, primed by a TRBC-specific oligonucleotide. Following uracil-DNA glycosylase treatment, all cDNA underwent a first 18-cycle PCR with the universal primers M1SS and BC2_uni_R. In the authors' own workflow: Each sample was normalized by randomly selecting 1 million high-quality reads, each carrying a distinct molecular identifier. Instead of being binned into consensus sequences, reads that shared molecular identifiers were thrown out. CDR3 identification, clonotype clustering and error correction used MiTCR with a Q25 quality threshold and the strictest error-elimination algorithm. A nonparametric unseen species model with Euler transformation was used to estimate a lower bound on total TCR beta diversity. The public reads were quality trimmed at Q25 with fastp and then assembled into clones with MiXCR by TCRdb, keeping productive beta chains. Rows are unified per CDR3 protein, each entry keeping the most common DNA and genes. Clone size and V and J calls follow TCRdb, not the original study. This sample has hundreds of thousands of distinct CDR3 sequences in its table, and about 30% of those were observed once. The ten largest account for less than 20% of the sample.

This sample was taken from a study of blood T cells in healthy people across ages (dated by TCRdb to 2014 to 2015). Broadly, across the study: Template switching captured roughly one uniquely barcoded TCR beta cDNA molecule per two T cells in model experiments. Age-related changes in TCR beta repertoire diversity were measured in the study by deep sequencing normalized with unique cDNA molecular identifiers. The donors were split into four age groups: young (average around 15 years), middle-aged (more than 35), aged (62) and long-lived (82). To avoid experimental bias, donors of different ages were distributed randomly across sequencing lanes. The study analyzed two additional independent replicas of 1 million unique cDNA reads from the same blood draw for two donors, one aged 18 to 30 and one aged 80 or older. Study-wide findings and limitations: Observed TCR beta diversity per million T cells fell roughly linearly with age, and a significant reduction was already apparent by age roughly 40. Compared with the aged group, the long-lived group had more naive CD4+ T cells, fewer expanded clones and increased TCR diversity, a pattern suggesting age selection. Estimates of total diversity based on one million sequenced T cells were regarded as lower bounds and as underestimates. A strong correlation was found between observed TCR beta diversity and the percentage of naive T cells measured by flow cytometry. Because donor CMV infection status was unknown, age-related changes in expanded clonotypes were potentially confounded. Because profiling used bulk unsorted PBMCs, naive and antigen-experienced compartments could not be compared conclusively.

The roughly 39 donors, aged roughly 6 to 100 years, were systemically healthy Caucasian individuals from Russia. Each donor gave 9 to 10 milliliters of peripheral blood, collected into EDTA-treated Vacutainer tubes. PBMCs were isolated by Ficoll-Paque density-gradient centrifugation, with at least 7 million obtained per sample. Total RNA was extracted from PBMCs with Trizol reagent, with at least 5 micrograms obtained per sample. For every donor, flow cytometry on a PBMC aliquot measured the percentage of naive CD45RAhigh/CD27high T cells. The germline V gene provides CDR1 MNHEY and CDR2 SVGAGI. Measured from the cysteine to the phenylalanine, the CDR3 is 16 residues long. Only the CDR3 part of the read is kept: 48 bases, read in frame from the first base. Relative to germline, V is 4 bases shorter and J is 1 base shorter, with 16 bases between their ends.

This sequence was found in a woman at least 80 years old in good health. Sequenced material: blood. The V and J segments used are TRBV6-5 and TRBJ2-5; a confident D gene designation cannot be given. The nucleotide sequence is TGTGCCAGCAGTTCCTTCTCAGGAGTTACCCAAGAGACCCAGTACTTC. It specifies CASSSFSGVTQETQYF.